This T cell receptor beta chain emerged from a study of cytomegalovirus exposure and HLA in healthy donors. In the study overall: The approximately 100 million unique TCR beta sequences, from some 170 million T cells, were found by an earlier analysis. Whole-study findings and limits: A reported reduction in N-insertions relative to the approximately 640-donor mean was seen in an Asian-associated ancestry cluster in a later analysis. TCR beta chains numbering 164 were designated cytomegalovirus-associated.

Concerning this clone itself: Its antigen is unidentified.

Vbeta (60) and Jbeta (13) primers were used in the PCR. Assay: immunoSEQ multiplex PCR; the TCRdb copy retains only in-frame clones and omits some. This sample has some 140,000 clones, with roughly 79% found just once. The source of this sequence is a man aged 18 to 30 in good health and CMV-seronegative. Sequenced sample: PBMCs.

DNA of the CDR3: TGCGCCAGCAGCCAAGGGCGGGGGAGCTGGGAGACCCAGTACTTC. Encoded protein: CASSQGRGSWETQYF. V and J are TRBV4-1 and TRBJ2-5; 7 nucleotides line up with TRBD2. Germline loops: CDR1 MGHRA, CDR2 YSYEKL. Trimming at V came to 1 base and at J to 5 bases, leaving 7 bases not matched to a gene. CDR3 length: 15 amino acids.